This TCR beta chain was sequenced during a study of cytomegalovirus exposure and HLA in healthy donors. Overall study findings and caveats: TCR beta chain V- and J-gene trimming was linked, in a later analysis, to a missense variant in DCLRE1C. It was only CMV serostatus that was available as immune exposure information. It was in a later analysis that TCR association rates were seen to vary by HLA locus, highest for DRB1 and lowest for HLA-C. There were some public TCRs occurring in many donors, but most TCR sequences were rare.

This clone appeared a few times. The antigen remains unidentified. In the PCR, 60 Vbeta and 13 Jbeta primers were used. TCRdb's table, derived via immunoSEQ multiplex PCR, lists solely in-frame clones and lacks some. The sample contains around 110,000 clones, around four fifths of which appear only once. CDR3 length: 13 residues. Germline assignment: CDR1 LNHDA and CDR2 SQIVND (reference sequence). V dropped 5 bases and J dropped 4 bases, with 9 bases sitting between them. Material: PBMCs. The chain uses TRBV19 and TRBJ1-5, with D tentatively TRBD1 (6 bases). The clonotype originates from a man aged 25 to 40 in good health and CMV-seronegative. The CDR3 spells CASSLQGNQPQHF. In DNA, the CDR3 is TGTGCCAGTAGTTTACAGGGAAATCAGCCCCAGCATTTT.